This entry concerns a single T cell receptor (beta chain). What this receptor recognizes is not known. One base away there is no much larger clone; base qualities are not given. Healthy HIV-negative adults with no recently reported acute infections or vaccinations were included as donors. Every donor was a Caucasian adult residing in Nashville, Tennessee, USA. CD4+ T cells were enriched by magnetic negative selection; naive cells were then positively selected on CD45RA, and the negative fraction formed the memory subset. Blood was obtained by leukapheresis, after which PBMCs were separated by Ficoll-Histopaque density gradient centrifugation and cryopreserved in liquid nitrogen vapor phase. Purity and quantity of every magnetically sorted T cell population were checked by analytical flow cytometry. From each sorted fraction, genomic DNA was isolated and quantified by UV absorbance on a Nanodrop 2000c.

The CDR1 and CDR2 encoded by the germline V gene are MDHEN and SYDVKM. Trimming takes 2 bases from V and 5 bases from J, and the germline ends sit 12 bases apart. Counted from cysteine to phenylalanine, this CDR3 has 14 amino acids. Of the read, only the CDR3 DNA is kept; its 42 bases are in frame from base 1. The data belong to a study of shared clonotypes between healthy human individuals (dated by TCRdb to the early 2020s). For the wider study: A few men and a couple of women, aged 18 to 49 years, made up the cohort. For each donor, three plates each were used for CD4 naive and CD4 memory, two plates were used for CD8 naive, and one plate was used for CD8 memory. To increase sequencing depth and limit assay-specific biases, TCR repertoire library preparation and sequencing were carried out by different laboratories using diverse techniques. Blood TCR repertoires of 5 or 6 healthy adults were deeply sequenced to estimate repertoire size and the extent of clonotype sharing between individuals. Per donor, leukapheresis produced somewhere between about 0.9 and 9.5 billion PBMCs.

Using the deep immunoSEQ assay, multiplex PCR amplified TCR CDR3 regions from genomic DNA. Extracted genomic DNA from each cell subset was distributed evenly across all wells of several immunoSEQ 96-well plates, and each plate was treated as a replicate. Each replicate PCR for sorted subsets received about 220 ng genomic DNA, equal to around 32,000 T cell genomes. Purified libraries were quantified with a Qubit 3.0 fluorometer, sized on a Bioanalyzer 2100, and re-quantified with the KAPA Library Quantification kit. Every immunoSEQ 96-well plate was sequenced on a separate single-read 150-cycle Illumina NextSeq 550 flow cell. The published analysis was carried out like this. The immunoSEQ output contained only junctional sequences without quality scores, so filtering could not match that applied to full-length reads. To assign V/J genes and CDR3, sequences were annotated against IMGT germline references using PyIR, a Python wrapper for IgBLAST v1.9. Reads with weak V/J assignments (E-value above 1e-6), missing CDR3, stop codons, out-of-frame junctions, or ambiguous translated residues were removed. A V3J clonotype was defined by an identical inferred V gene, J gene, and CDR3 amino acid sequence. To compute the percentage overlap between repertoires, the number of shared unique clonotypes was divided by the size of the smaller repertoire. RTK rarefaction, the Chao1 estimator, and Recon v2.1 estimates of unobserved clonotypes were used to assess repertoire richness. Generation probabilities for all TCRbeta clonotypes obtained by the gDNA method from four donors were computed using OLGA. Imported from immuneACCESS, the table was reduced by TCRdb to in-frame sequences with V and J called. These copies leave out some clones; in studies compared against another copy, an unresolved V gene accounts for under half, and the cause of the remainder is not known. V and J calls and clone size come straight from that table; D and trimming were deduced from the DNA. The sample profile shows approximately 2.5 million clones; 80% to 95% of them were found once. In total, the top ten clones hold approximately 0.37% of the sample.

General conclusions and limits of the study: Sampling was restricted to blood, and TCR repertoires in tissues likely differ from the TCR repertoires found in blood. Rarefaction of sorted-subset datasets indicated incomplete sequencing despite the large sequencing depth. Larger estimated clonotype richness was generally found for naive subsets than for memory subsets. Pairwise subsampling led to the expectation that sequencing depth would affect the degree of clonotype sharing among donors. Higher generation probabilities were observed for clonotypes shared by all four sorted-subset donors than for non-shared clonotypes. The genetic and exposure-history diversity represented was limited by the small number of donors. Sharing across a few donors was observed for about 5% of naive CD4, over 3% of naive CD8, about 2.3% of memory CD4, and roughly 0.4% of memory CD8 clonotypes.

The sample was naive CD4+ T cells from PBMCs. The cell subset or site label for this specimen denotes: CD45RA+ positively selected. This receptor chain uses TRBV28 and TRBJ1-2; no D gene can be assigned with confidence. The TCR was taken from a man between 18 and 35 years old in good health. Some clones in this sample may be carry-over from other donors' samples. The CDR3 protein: CASSLIRGRYGYTF. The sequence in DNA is TGTGCCAGCAGTTTAATTCGGGGAAGATATGGCTACACCTTC.